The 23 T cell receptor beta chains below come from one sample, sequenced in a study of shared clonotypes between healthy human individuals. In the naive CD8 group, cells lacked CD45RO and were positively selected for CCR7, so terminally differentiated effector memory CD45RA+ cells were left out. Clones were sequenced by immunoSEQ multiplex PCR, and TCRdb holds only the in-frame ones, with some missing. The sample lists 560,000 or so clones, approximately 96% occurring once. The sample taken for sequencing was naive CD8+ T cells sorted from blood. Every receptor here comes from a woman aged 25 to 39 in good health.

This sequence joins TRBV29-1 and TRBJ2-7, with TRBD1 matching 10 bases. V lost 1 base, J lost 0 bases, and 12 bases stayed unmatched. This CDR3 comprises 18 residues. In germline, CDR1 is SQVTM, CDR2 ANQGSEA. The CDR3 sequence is CSVEGFGTGDPSSYEQYF. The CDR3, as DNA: TGCAGCGTTGAAGGGTTCGGGACAGGGGATCCAAGCTCCTACGAGCAGTACTTC.

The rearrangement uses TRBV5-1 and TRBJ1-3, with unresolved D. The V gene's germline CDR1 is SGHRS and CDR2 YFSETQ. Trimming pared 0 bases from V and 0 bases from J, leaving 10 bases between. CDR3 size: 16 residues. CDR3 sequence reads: CASSLDPLISGNTIYF. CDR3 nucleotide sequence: TGCGCCAGCAGCTTGGACCCGCTCATCTCTGGAAACACCATATATTTT.

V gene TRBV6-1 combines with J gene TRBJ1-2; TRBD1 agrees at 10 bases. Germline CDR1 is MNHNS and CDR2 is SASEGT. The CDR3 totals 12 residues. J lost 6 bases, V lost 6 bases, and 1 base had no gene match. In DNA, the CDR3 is TGTGCCAGCAGGGACAGGGGGAATGGCTACACCTTC. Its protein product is CASRDRGNGYTF.

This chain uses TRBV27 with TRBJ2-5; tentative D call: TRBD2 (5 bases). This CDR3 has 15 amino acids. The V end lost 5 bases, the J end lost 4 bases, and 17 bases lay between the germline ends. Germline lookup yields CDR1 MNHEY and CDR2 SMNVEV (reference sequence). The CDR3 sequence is CASSPIPGVRETQYF. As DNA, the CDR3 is TGTGCCAGCAGTCCAATTCCCGGGGTTCGAGAGACCCAGTACTTC.

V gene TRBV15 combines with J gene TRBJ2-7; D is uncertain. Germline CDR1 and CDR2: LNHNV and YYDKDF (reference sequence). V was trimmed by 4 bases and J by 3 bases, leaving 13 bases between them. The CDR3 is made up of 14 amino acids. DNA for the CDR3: TGTGCCACCAGCACAACCCGAATTGACTACGAGCAGTACTTC. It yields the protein CATSTTRIDYEQYF.

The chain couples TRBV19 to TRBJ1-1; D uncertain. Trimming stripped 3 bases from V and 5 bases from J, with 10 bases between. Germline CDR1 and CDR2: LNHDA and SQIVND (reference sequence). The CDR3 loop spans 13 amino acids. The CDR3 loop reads CASSMDPGTEAFF. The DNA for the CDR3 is TGTGCCAGTAGTATGGACCCAGGAACTGAAGCTTTCTTT.

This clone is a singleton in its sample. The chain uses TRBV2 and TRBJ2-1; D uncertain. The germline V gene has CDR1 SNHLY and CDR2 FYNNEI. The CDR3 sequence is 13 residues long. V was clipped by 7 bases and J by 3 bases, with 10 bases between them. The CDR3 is CASNTENYNEQFF. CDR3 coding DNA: TGTGCCAGCAACACTGAGAACTACAATGAGCAGTTCTTC.

CDR3 in amino acids: CASEGRTGTGELFF. The CDR3 region has the DNA TGCGCCAGCGAAGGAAGGACAGGAACCGGGGAGCTGTTTTTT. This rearrangement joins TRBV5-1 to TRBJ2-2; 7 bases line up with TRBD1. This CDR3 is built from 14 residues. Trimming took 7 bases from V and 5 from J; bases not matched to a gene: 8. The germline V gene has CDR1 SGHRS and CDR2 YFSETQ.

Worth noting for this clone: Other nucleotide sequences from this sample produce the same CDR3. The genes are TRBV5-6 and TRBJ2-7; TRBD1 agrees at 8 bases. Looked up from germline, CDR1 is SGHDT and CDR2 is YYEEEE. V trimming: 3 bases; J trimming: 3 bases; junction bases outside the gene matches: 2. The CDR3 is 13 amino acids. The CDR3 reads CASSWDRSYEQYF. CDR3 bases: TGTGCCAGCAGCTGGGACAGGAGCTACGAGCAGTACTTC.

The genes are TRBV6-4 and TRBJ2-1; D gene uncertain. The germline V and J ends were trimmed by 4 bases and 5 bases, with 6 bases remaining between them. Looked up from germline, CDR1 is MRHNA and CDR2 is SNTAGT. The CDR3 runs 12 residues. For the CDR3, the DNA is TGTGCCAGCAGTGGAGACAACAATGAGCAGTTCTTC. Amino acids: CASSGDNNEQFF.

The DNA of the CDR3 is TGTGCCATCAAGGGACAGGGCTCTTTCTATGGCTACACCTTC. Translation gives CAIKGQGSFYGYTF. This chain connects TRBV28 to TRBJ1-2; the match to TRBD1 covers 9 bases. CDR3 length: 14 amino acids. The J segment lost 4 bases and the V segment lost 10 bases, leaving 10 bases of the junction unmatched. CDR1 MDHEN and CDR2 SYDVKM come from the germline V gene.

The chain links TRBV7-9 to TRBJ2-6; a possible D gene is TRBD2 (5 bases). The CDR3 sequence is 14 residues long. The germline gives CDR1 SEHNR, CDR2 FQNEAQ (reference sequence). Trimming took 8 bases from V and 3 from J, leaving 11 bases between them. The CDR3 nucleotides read TGTGCCAGCTCTCCGGGATATGGGGCCAACGTCCTGACTTTC. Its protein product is CASSPGYGANVLTF.

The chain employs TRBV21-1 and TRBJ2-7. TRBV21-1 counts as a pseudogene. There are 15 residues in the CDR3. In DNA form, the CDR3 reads TGTGCCAGCAGCAAAAGGGGACCGAATCCCTACGAGCAGTACTTC. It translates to CASSKRGPNPYEQYF.

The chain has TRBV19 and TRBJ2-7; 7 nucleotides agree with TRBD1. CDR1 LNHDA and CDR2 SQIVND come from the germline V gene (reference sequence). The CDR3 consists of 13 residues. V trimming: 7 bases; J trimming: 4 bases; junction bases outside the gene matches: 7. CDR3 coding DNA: TGTGCCAGTACGAGGGGGCCAGGGTACGAGCAGTACTTC. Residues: CASTRGPGYEQYF.

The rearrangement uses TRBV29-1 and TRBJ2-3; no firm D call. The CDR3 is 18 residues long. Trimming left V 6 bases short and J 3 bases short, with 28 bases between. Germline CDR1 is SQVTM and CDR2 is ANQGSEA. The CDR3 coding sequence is TGCAGCGTAATAACCGCCGACATCGAGTCAGGTCTTACAGATACGCAGTATTTT. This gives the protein CSVITADIESGLTDTQYF.

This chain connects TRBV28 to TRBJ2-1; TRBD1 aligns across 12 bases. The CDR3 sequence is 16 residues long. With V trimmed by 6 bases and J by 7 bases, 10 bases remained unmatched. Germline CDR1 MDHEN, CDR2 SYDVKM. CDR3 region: CASRSLTGQGANEQFF. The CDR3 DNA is TGTGCCAGCAGGAGCCTCACGGGACAGGGGGCAAATGAGCAGTTCTTC.

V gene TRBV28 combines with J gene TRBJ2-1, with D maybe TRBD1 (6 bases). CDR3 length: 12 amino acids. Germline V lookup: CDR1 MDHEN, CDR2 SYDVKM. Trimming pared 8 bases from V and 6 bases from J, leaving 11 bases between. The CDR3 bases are TGTGCCAGCGGCACAGGGATCAATGAGCAGTTCTTC. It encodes CASGTGINEQFF.

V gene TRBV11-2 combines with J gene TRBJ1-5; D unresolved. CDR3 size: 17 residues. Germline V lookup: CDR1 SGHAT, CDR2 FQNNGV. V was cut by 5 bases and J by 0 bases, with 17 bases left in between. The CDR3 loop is CASSPVCDNYSNQPQHF. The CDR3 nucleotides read TGTGCCAGCAGCCCGGTCTGCGATAACTATAGCAATCAGCCCCAGCATTTT. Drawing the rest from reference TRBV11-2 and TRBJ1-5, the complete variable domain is EAGVAQSPRYKIIEKRQSVAFWCNPISGHATLYWYQQILGQGPKLLIQFQNNGVVDDSQLPKDRFSAERLKGVDSTLKIQPAKLEDSAVYLCASSPVCDNYSNQPQHFGDGTRLSIL.

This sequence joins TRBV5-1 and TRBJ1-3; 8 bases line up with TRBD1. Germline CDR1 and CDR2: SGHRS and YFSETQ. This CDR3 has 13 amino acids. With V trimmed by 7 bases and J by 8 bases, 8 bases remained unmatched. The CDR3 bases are TGCGCCAGCCGGGAGACAGGGGAGGACACCATATATTTT. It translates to CASRETGEDTIYF.

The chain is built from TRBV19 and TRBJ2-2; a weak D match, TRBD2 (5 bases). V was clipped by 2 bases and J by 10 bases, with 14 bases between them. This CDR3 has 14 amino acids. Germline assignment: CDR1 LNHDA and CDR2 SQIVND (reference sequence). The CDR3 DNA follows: TGTGCCAGTAGTATAATCGGGGTGACTGAGGAGCTGTTTTTT. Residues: CASSIIGVTEELFF.

DNA for the CDR3: TGTGCCAGCAGTTTCGGTCGGACCCTGTCCGATACGCAGTATTTT. As protein: CASSFGRTLSDTQYF. This chain links TRBV27 with TRBJ2-3; the D is unclear. The germline CDR1 and CDR2 sequences are MNHEY and SMNVEV (reference sequence). V was pared by 3 bases and J by 6 bases, with 16 bases between. This CDR3 has 15 amino acids.

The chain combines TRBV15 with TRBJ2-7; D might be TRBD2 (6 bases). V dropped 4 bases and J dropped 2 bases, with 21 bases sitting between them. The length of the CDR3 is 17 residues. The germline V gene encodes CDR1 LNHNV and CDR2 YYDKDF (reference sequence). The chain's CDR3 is CATSNSGNLARTYEQYF. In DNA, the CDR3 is TGTGCCACCAGCAACTCGGGAAATCTAGCGCGGACCTACGAGCAGTACTTC. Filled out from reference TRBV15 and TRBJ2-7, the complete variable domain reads DAMVIQNPRYQVTQFGKPVTLSCSQTLNHNVMYWYQQKSSQAPKLLFHYYDKDFNNEADTPDNFQSRRPNTSFCFLDIRSPGLGDTAMYLCATSNSGNLARTYEQYFGPGTRLTVT.

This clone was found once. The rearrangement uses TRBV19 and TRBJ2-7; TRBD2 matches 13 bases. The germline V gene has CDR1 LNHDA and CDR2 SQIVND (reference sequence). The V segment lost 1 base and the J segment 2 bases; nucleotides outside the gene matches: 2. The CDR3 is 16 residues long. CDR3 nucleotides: TGTGCCAGTAGTATAGCAGGACTAGCGGGAGCCTACGAGCAGTACTTC. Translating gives CASSIAGLAGAYEQYF.